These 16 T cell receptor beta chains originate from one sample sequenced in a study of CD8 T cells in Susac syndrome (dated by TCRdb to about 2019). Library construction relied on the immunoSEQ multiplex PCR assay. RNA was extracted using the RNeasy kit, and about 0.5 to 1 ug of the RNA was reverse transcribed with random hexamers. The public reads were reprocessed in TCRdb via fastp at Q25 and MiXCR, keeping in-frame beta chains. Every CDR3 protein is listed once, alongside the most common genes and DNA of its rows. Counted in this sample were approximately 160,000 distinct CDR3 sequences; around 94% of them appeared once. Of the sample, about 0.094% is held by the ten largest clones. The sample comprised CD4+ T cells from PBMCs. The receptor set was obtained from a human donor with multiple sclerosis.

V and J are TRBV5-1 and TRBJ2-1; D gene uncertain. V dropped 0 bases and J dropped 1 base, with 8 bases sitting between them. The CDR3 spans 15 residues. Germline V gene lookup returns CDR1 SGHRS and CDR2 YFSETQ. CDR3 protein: CASSLVAQSYNEQFF. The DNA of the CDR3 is TGCGCCAGCAGCTTGGTAGCTCAGTCCTACAATGAGCAGTTCTTC.

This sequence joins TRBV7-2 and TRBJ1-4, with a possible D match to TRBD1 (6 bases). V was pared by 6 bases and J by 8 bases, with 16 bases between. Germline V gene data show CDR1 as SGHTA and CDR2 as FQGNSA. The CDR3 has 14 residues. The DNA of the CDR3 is TGTGCCAGCAGTTCAAGGGGACATATAGAAAAACTGTTTTTT. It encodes CASSSRGHIEKLFF.

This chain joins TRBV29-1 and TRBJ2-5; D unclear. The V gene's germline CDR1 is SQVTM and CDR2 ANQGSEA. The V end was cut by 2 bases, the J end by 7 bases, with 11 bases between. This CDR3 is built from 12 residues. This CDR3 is CSVEYQSGTQYF. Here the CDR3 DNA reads TGCAGCGTTGAATACCAATCGGGGACCCAGTACTTC.

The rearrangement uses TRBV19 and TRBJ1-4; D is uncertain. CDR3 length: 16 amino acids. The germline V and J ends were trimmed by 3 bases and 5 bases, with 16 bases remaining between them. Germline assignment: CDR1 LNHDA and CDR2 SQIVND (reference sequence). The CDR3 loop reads CASSIIQASGNEKLFF. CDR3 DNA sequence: TGTGCCAGTAGTATCATTCAAGCGTCTGGCAATGAAAAACTGTTTTTT.

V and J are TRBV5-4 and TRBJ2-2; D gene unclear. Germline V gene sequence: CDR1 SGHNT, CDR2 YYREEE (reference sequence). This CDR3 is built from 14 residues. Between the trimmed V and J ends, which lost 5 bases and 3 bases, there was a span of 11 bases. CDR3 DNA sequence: TGTGCCAGCAGATCCCAAGGCGACACCGGGGAGCTGTTTTTT. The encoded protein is CASRSQGDTGELFF.

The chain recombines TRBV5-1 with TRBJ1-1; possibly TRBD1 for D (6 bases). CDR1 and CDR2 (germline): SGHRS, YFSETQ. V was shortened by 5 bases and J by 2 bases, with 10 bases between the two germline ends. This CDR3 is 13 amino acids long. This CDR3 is CASREQGNTEAFF. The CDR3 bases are TGCGCCAGCAGAGAACAGGGTAACACTGAAGCTTTCTTT.

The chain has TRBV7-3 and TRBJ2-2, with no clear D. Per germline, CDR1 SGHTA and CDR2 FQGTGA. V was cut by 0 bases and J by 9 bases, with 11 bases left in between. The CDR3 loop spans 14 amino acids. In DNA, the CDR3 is TGTGCCAGCAGCTTAACGGGCTATAGCTGGGAGCTGTTTTTT. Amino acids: CASSLTGYSWELFF.

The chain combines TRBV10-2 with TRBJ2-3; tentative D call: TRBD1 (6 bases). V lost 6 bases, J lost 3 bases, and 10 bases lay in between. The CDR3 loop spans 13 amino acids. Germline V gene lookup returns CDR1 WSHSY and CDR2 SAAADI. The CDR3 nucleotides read TGCGCCAGCAGACAGGGTTCAACAGATACGCAGTATTTT. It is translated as CASRQGSTDTQYF.

CDR3 loop: CASSQDRRERFF. The CDR3 nucleotides read TGTGCCAGCAGCCAAGATCGGCGCGAGCGTTTCTTC. V usage is TRBV3-1 and J usage is TRBJ2-1; D gene uncertain. The CDR3 contains 12 residues. The germline CDR1 and CDR2 sequences are LGHDT and YNNKEL (reference sequence). The V gene lost 0 bases and the J gene lost 16 bases, with 13 bases spanning the gap.

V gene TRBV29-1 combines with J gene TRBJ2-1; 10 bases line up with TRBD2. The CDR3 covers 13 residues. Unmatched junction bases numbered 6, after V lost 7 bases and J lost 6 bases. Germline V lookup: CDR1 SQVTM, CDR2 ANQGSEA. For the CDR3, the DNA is TGCAGCGCCTGGACTAGCGGAGTCAATGAGCAGTTCTTC. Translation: CSAWTSGVNEQFF.

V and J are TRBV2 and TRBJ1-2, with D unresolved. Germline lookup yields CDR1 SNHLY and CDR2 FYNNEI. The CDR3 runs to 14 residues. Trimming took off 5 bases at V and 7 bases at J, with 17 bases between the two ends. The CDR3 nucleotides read TGTGCCAGCAGTCAAGGGCCTTCACGAGGTGGCTACACCTTC. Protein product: CASSQGPSRGGYTF.

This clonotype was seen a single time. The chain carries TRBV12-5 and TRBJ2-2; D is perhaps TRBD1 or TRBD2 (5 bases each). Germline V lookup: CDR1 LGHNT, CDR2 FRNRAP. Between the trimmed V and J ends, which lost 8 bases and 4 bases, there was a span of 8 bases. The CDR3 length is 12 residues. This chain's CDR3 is CASRGATGELFF. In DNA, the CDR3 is TGTGCTAGTAGAGGGGCCACCGGGGAGCTGTTTTTT.

CDR3 sequence (DNA): TGTGCCAGCAGCCATTCCGGGACAGGGACTCGAGGTGAGCAGTTCTTC. It yields the protein CASSHSGTGTRGEQFF. This chain uses TRBV3-1 with TRBJ2-1; TRBD1 agrees at 9 bases. The V gene end was trimmed by 3 bases and the J gene end by 9 bases; junction bases not matched to a gene: 12. From germline, CDR1 is LGHDT and CDR2 YNNKEL (reference sequence). The CDR3 length is 16 residues.

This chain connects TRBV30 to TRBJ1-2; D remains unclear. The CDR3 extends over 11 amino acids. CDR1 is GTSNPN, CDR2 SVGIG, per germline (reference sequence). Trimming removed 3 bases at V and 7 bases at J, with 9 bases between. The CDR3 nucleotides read TGTGCCTGGAGGCTGAGTGGTGGCTACACCTTC. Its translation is CAWRLSGGYTF. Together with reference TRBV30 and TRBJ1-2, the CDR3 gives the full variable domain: SQTIHQWPATLVQPVGSPLSLECTVEGTSNPNLYWYRQAAGRGLQLLFYSVGIGQISSEVPQNLSASRPQDRQFILSSKKLLLSDSGFYLCAWRLSGGYTFGSGTRLTVV.

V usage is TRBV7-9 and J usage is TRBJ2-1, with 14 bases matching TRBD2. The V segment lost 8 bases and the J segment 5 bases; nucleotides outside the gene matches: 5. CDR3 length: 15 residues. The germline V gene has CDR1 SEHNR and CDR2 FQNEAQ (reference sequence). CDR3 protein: CASGGLAGENNEQFF. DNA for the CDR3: TGTGCCAGCGGGGGACTAGCGGGAGAAAACAATGAGCAGTTCTTC.

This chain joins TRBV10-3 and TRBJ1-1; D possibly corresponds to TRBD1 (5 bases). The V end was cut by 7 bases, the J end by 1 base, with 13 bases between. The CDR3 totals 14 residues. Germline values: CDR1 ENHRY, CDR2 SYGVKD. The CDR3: CAIKDTQGNTEAFF. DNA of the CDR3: TGTGCCATCAAAGACACGCAGGGGAACACTGAAGCTTTCTTT.